Listed below are T cell receptor beta chains from one sample, sequenced in a study of blood T cells in healthy people across ages. TCRdb reprocessed the 5' RACE reads via MiXCR and lists one record per CDR3 protein. In the table there are about 1,800,000 distinct CDR3 sequences, 25% to 30% of which are singletons. Sequencing input: blood. These receptors all stem from a young woman in good health. CDR3s include the opening cysteine and the closing phenylalanine or tryptophan. D genes are given only for firm matches. The listing skips clone size in some rows; elsewhere it reads once, few, many or a size class.

clone_size	cdr3_length	v_call	j_call	d_call	cdr3_nt	cdr3_aa
few	13	TRBV5-5	TRBJ2-5	-	TGTGCCAGCAGCTTGGCGTTGATGGGGACCCAGTACTTC	CASSLALMGTQYF
-	15	TRBV6-5	TRBJ2-3	-	TGTGCCAGCAGGGACCAATACCGGGGCGACGATACGCAGTATTTT	CASRDQYRGDDTQYF
-	14	TRBV5-1	TRBJ1-1	-	TGCGCCAGCAGCCCCTCCGCGGGGGATCGAGAAGCTTTCTTT	CASSPSAGDREAFF
many	13	TRBV20-1	TRBJ1-2	-	TGCAGTGCTAGAACCCCAGGGTACAATGGCTACACCTTC	CSARTPGYNGYTF
-	14	TRBV2	TRBJ2-6	-	TGTGCCAGCAGTGAAGTGGCTGGGGCCAACGTCCTGACTTTC	CASSEVAGANVLTF
-	14	TRBV10-3	TRBJ1-5	-	TGTGCCATCAGTGTTGACAAGGCCAATCAGCCCCAGCATTTT	CAISVDKANQPQHF
-	15	TRBV5-1	TRBJ2-3	TRBD1	TGCGCCAGCACCCTGCAGGGGGACCTCACAGATACGCAGTATTTT	CASTLQGDLTDTQYF
-	16	TRBV12-3/TRBV12-4	TRBJ1-5	-	TGTGCCAGCAGTTTACGGCAGGAAGGGCCCAATCAGCCCCAGCATTTT	CASSLRQEGPNQPQHF
few	15	TRBV12-3/TRBV12-4	TRBJ2-6	-	TGTGCCAGCAGTCTACAGGGGACTGGGGCCAACGTCCCGACTTTC	CASSLQGTGANVPTF
few	14	TRBV2	TRBJ2-1	-	TGTGCCAGCAGTGAAGAGGCGGGATACAATGAGCAGTTCTTC	CASSEEAGYNEQFF